This entry concerns a single T cell receptor beta chain. Antigen specificity is unknown. The data were obtained in a study of cytomegalovirus exposure and HLA in healthy donors. Germline trimming cut 2 bases from V and 3 bases from J; bases unmatched to any gene: 6. Germline CDR1 SGHNT, CDR2 YENEEA. This CDR3 has 15 amino acids. Whole-study results and caveats: When a later analysis compared HLA-associated TCR beta chains with equally common others, the HLA-associated chains turned out to be more clonally expanded and to have lower generation probabilities. TCR beta chain V- and J-gene trimming was linked, in a later analysis, to a missense variant in DCLRE1C. The authors confirmed in vitro that three CMV-associated chains were specific for CMV antigens.

The PCR had 60 Vbeta and 13 Jbeta primers. Clones were read by immunoSEQ multiplex PCR, and TCRdb kept only the in-frame ones, dropping some. Seen here are 200,000 or so clones, 75% to 80% observed once, and the top ten hold roughly 2%. The receptor's source is a man between 18 and 29 years old in good health and CMV-seronegative. This chain links TRBV11-3 with TRBJ2-7; TRBD2 aligns across 8 bases. Material: PBMCs. The CDR3 bases are TGTGCCAGCAGCTTATTTAGCGGGGAGGACTACGAGCAGTACTTC. Protein product: CASSLFSGEDYEQYF.